The 5 T cell receptor beta chains presented below share a single source sample, sequenced in a study of cytomegalovirus exposure and HLA in healthy donors. 13 Jbeta primers and 60 Vbeta primers were used for the PCR. TCRdb's table, derived via immunoSEQ multiplex PCR, lists solely in-frame clones and lacks some. The repertoire includes around 150,000 clones, about 80% of them detected once, and 2% to 2.5% sits in the top ten. Material: PBMCs. The receptors were sampled from a man aged 25-45 years in good health and CMV-seronegative.

The rearrangement uses TRBV28 and TRBJ1-2; 7 bases are a match to TRBD1. Germline V gene sequence: CDR1 MDHEN, CDR2 SYDVKM. This CDR3 is 15 amino acids long. V lost 5 bases and J lost 5; bases outside the gene matches: 11. CDR3 nucleotides: TGTGCCAGCAGTCCCCGGACAGGCGGCAGGTATGGCTACACCTTC. Its protein product is CASSPRTGGRYGYTF.

The V gene is TRBV5-6, the J gene TRBJ1-1; 7 bases map to TRBD1. V gave up 0 bases and J gave up 12 bases; unmatched junction bases: 5. The CDR3 has 12 amino acids. The germline CDR1 and CDR2 sequences are SGHDT and YYEEEE. The CDR3 DNA reads TGTGCCAGCAGCTTGGGACAGGGTGGACCTTTCTTT. Its protein product is CASSLGQGGPFF.

This chain joins TRBV9 and TRBJ2-4; D possibly corresponds to TRBD2 (7 bases). Germline CDR1 reads SGDLS; CDR2 reads YYNGEE. V shed 2 bases and J shed 2 bases, with 14 bases lying between them. The CDR3 length is 16 residues. CDR3 protein: CASSVGGARTKNIQYF. CDR3 nucleotide sequence: TGTGCCAGCAGCGTGGGGGGGGCGCGAACCAAAAACATTCAGTACTTC.

The chain recombines TRBV7-6 with TRBJ1-1; 11 nucleotides align to TRBD1. CDR1 is SGHVS, CDR2 FNYEAQ, per germline. The CDR3 contains 15 residues. The ends lost 4 bases at V and 6 bases at J; junction bases unmatched: 7. CDR3 nucleotide sequence: TGTGCCAGCAGCTCGAGGACAGGGGGCGCGTCTGAAGCTTTCTTT. Its protein product is CASSSRTGGASEAFF.

Here the CDR3 reads CASSRQGVGELFF. Written as DNA, the CDR3 is TGTGCCAGCAGCAGACAGGGTGTCGGGGAGCTGTTTTTT. V gene TRBV28 combines with J gene TRBJ2-2; 7 nucleotides agree with TRBD1. The CDR3 extends over 13 amino acids. Germline CDR1 and CDR2: MDHEN and SYDVKM. The V and J ends lost 6 bases and 7 bases, in that order; junction bases with no gene match: 5.